This T cell receptor (beta chain) stems from a study of blood T cell repertoires in COVID-19. For the study at large: COVID-19 samples, acute and convalescent, were from the United States, Italy and Spain. Sample material is recorded as cDNA or gDNA derived from T cells, B-cell-depleted T cells, or PBMCs.

Methods used by the authors: Amplifying reference gene primers gave estimates of nucleated cell counts. Data came from immunoSEQ multiplex PCR; TCRdb stores just in-frame clones and leaves some out. The V and J calls and clone size are taken from that table; D and trimming were inferred from the DNA. The profile covers about half a million clones, with approximately 83% appearing a single time and approximately 2.9% taken by the ten largest. Looked up from germline, CDR1 is LGHDT and CDR2 is YNNKEL (reference sequence). This CDR3 has 15 amino acids. With V trimmed by 4 bases and J by 4 bases, 9 bases remained unmatched.

Sequences were obtained from peripheral blood. The chain has TRBV3-1 (or the pseudogene TRBV3-2) and TRBJ2-7; 8 bases fit TRBD1. The source of this sequence is a human donor in a cohort sampled during active COVID-19. The CDR3 spells CASSRIPDREYEQYF. Here the CDR3 DNA reads TGTGCCAGCAGCCGCATCCCGGACAGGGAGTACGAGCAGTACTTC.